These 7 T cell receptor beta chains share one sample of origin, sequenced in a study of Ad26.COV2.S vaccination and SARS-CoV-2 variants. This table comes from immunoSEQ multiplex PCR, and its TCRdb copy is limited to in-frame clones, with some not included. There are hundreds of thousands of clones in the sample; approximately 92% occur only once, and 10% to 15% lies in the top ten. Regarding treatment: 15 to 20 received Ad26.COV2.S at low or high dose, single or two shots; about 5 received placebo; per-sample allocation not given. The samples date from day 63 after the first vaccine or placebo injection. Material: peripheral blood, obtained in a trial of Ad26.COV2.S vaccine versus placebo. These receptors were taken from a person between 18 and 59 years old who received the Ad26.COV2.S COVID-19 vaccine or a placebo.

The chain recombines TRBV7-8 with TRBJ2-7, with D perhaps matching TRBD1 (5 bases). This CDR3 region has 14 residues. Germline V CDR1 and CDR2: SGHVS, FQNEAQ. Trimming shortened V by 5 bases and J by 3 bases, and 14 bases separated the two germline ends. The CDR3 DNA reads TGTGCCAGCAGCCCTCTCAGGGTAAGCTACGAGCAGTACTTC. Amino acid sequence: CASSPLRVSYEQYF.

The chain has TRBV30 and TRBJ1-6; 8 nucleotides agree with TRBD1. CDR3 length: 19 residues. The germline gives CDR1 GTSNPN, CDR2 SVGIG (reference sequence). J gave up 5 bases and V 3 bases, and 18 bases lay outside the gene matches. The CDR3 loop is CAWRTSLLLDRGNNSPLHF. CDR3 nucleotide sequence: TGTGCCTGGAGAACCTCCCTCCTTCTTGACAGGGGCAATAATTCACCCCTCCACTTT.

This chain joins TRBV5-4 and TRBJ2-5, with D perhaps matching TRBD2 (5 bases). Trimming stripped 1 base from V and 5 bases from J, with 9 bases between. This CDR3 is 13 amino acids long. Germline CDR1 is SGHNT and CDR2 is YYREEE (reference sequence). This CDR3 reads CASSLKPGETQYF. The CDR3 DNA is TGTGCCAGCAGCTTGAAACCGGGGGAGACCCAGTACTTC.

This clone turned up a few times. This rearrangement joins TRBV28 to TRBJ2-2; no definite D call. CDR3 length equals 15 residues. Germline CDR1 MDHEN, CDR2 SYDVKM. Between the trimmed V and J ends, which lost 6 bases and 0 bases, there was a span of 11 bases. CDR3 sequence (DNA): TGTGCCAGCAGACCTCCTATAGCGAACACCGGGGAGCTGTTTTTT. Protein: CASRPPIANTGELFF.

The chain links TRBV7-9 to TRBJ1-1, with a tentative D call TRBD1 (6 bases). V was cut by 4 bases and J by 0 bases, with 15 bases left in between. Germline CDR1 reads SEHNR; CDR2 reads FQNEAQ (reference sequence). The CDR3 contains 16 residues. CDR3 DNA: TGTGCCAGCAGCTCTACAGGGATGATAATGAACACTGAAGCTTTCTTT. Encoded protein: CASSSTGMIMNTEAFF.

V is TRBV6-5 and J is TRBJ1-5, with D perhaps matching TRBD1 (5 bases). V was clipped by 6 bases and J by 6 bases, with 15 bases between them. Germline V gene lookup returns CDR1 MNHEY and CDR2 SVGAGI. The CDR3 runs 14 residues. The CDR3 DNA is TGTGCCAGCAGGGCAGGGTTTCAAAGTCAGCCCCAGCATTTT. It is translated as CASRAGFQSQPQHF.

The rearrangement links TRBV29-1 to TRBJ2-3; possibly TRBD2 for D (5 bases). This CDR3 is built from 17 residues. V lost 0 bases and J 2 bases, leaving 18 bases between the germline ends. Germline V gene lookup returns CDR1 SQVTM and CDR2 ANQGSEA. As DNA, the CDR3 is TGCAGCGTTGAAGATGGGTCGGGATCGGGGATCACAGATACGCAGTATTTT. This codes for CSVEDGSGSGITDTQYF.